The 28 T cell receptor beta chains presented below share a single source sample, sequenced in a study of shared clonotypes between healthy human individuals. Clones were sequenced by immunoSEQ multiplex PCR, and TCRdb holds only the in-frame ones, with some missing. The sample includes more than 2 million clones, approximately 95% of them seen just once. The sequenced sample was naive CD4+ T cells sorted from blood. Subset specified: CD45RA+ positively selected. The receptor source for this set is a man aged 18 to 30 in good health.

The V and J genes are TRBV30 and TRBJ2-5; 8 positions agree with TRBD2. CDR1 and CDR2 from the germline V gene are GTSNPN and SVGIG (reference sequence). The CDR3 contains 18 residues. J gave up 5 bases and V 2 bases, and 19 bases lay outside the gene matches. The CDR3 sequence: CAWSSGKKAGGVSETQYF. CDR3 DNA: TGTGCCTGGAGTTCCGGTAAAAAGGCGGGAGGTGTTTCTGAGACCCAGTACTTC.

The gene calls are TRBV5-1 and TRBJ2-5; the match to TRBD2 covers 8 bases. The CDR3 consists of 14 residues. Losses at the gene ends were 4 bases for V and 1 base for J; bases not matched to a gene: 3. Germline V lookup: CDR1 SGHRS, CDR2 YFSETQ. DNA of the CDR3: TGCGCCAGCAGCGCAGCGGGAGTCCAAGAGACCCAGTACTTC. This encodes CASSAAGVQETQYF.

Details on this clone: Other DNA variants within this sample encode the same CDR3. The V and J genes are TRBV6-5 and TRBJ1-6; D is unresolved. The V gene lost 2 bases and the J gene lost 6 bases, with 8 bases spanning the gap. CDR3 size: 14 residues. In germline, CDR1 is MNHEY, CDR2 SVGAGI. The CDR3 spells CASSYSSLNSPLHF. The CDR3 DNA reads TGTGCCAGCAGTTACAGTAGTCTTAATTCACCCCTCCACTTT.

This chain connects TRBV18 to TRBJ2-7; D may be TRBD1 (5 bases). The germline gives CDR1 KGHSH, CDR2 LQKENI. The CDR3 covers 14 residues. V was shortened by 1 base and J by 1 base, with 8 bases between the two germline ends. CDR3 bases: TGTGCCAGCTCACCACTTAAGGGGTCCTACGAGCAGTACTTC. Translation: CASSPLKGSYEQYF.

The chain uses TRBV11-2 and TRBJ1-2; 8 nucleotides line up with TRBD1. With V trimmed by 3 bases and J by 3 bases, 3 bases remained unmatched. This CDR3 contains 14 residues. The germline CDR1 and CDR2 sequences are SGHAT and FQNNGV. CDR3 sequence: CASSFAGGDYGYTF. The CDR3 DNA reads TGTGCCAGCAGCTTTGCAGGGGGCGACTATGGCTACACCTTC. Together with reference TRBV11-2 and TRBJ1-2, the CDR3 gives the full variable domain: EAGVAQSPRYKIIEKRQSVAFWCNPISGHATLYWYQQILGQGPKLLIQFQNNGVVDDSQLPKDRFSAERLKGVDSTLKIQPAKLEDSAVYLCASSFAGGDYGYTFGSGTRLTVV.

About this clone itself: Other DNA sequences in this specimen translate into the identical CDR3. The chain combines TRBV5-4 with TRBJ2-2; 7 bases line up with TRBD1. Germline V gives CDR1 SGHNT, CDR2 YYREEE (reference sequence). Losses at the gene ends were 4 bases for V and 3 bases for J; bases not matched to a gene: 3. The CDR3 has 14 residues. The CDR3 DNA reads as TGTGCCAGCAGCCGGGACAGCTACACCGGGGAGCTGTTTTTT. Residues: CASSRDSYTGELFF.

CDR3 protein: CASSKPGLQETQYF. The CDR3 coding sequence is TGTGCCAGCAGTAAACCGGGTTTGCAAGAGACCCAGTACTTC. This sequence joins TRBV27 and TRBJ2-5; D unclear. This CDR3 is 14 amino acids long. Germline V gene sequence: CDR1 MNHEY, CDR2 SMNVEV (reference sequence). With 5 bases removed from V and 2 bases from J, the gap between germline ends came to 12 bases.

The chain is built from TRBV10-3 and TRBJ1-1; the D gene is possibly TRBD1 (5 bases). The CDR3 has 12 amino acids. The V end lost 3 bases, the J end lost 4 bases, and 6 bases lay between the germline ends. Germline assignment: CDR1 ENHRY and CDR2 SYGVKD. The CDR3 region has the DNA TGTGCCATCAGTGAACAGGCCACTGAAGCTTTCTTT. Translated: CAISEQATEAFF.

This clone was seen a single time. A much larger clone sits a single nucleotide away, making a read error possible. This sequence joins TRBV28 and TRBJ1-2, with TRBD1 matching 7 bases. After removal of 3 bases from V and 4 bases from J, the junction contained 2 bases not matched to a gene. Germline CDR1 and CDR2: MDHEN and SYDVKM. The CDR3 length is 13 residues. The CDR3 here is CASSFGQAYGYTF. In nucleotides, the CDR3 is TGTGCCAGCAGTTTCGGACAGGCCTATGGCTACACCTTC.

The chain joins TRBV7-2 to TRBJ1-1, with TRBD1 as a possible D gene (6 bases). Per germline, CDR1 SGHTA and CDR2 FQGNSA. The V and J ends lost 4 bases and 4 bases respectively, with 10 bases between them. This CDR3 spans 13 amino acids. CDR3 in DNA: TGTGCCAGCAGCTCCAGGGGTGCCACTGAAGCTTTCTTT. Translation: CASSSRGATEAFF.

V gene TRBV5-1 combines with J gene TRBJ2-7; a weak D match, TRBD1 (6 bases). V lost 4 bases and J lost 2, with 13 bases in between. The CDR3 runs to 14 residues. The germline V gene encodes CDR1 SGHRS and CDR2 YFSETQ. As DNA, the CDR3 is TGCGCCAGCAGCCAAGACAGGTTCCCCTACGAGCAGTACTTC. This codes for CASSQDRFPYEQYF. Combining the CDR3 with reference TRBV5-1 and TRBJ2-7 gives the whole variable domain KAGVTQTPRYLIKTRGQQVTLSCSPISGHRSVSWYQQTPGQGLQFLFEYFSETQRNKGNFPGRFSGRQFSNSRSEMNVSTLELGDSALYLCASSQDRFPYEQYFGPGTRLTVT.

The chain recombines TRBV7-9 with TRBJ1-1, with D perhaps matching TRBD1 (5 bases). This CDR3 has 13 amino acids. Germline assignment: CDR1 SEHNR and CDR2 FQNEAQ (reference sequence). The ends were cut back, 3 bases at V and 5 bases at J, with 10 bases in the middle. The CDR3 region is CASSLVGETEAFF. The CDR3 DNA is TGTGCCAGCAGCTTGGTGGGGGAAACTGAAGCTTTCTTT.

This clone was recorded only once. This CDR3 is also generated by other DNA sequences in the sample. The J gene is TRBJ2-1, the V gene TRBV10-3, with 10 bases aligning to TRBD2. Trimming cost V 6 bases and J 4 bases; bases outside gene matches: 6. The CDR3 length is 15 residues. In germline, CDR1 is ENHRY, CDR2 SYGVKD. The CDR3 protein is CAIRDSGGSYNEQFF. The CDR3 region has the DNA TGTGCCATCAGGGATAGCGGGGGGTCGTACAATGAGCAGTTCTTC.

The rearrangement joins TRBV28 to TRBJ2-5, with a possible D match to TRBD1 (5 bases). This CDR3 is built from 13 residues. V was pared by 7 bases and J by 3 bases, with 12 bases between. Germline loops: CDR1 MDHEN, CDR2 SYDVKM. CDR3 sequence (DNA): TGTGCCAGCATTGCAGGGATGGAAGAGACCCAGTACTTC. Its protein is CASIAGMEETQYF.

This clone has only one observation. One end of the junction fails to match germline, which may point to a read error. The chain uses TRBV11-2 and TRBJ2-2; the D gene is possibly TRBD2 (6 bases). The germline gives CDR1 SGHAT, CDR2 FQNNGV. This CDR3 comprises 13 residues. CDR3 amino acids: CASSRGVSGGLFF. The DNA for the CDR3 is TGTGCCAGCAGCCGAGGGGTTTCCGGGGGGCTGTTTTTT.

This chain connects TRBV7-2 to TRBJ2-7, with D perhaps TRBD2 (6 bases). This CDR3 has 10 residues. The germline gives CDR1 SGHTA, CDR2 FQGNSA. V shed 4 bases and J shed 9 bases, with 7 bases lying between them. The chain's CDR3 is CASSSGVQYF. Written as DNA, the CDR3 is TGTGCCAGCAGCTCGGGGGTGCAGTACTTC.

The chain links TRBV4-1 to TRBJ1-1, with D tentatively TRBD1 (5 bases). V gave up 3 bases and J gave up 5 bases, with 19 bases separating them. This CDR3 has 16 residues. CDR1 is MGHRA and CDR2 is YSYEKL in the germline V gene. This chain's CDR3 is CASSHPARDPGTEAFF. CDR3 DNA sequence: TGCGCCAGCAGCCATCCGGCCCGGGACCCCGGGACTGAAGCTTTCTTT.

The genes are TRBV18 and TRBJ1-1, with D tentatively TRBD1 (5 bases). V shed 3 bases and J shed 5 bases, with 10 bases lying between them. The CDR3 spans 13 residues. CDR1 and CDR2 from the germline V gene are KGHSH and LQKENI. The CDR3 reads CASSPTVMTEAFF. In DNA, the CDR3 is TGTGCCAGCTCACCGACAGTTATGACTGAAGCTTTCTTT.

The chain recombines TRBV5-1 with TRBJ2-1, with 8 bases that match TRBD2. CDR3 size: 14 residues. Per germline, CDR1 SGHRS and CDR2 YFSETQ. The V gene end was trimmed by 1 base and the J gene end by 15 bases; junction bases not matched to a gene: 12. The CDR3 loop reads CASSLTGLDNARFF. In DNA form, the CDR3 reads TGCGCCAGCAGCTTGACGGGACTAGACAACGCCAGGTTCTTC.

The rearrangement joins TRBV5-1 to TRBJ2-7, with D possibly being TRBD1 (6 bases). V shed 2 bases and J shed 2 bases, with 14 bases lying between them. Germline V CDR1 and CDR2: SGHRS, YFSETQ. The CDR3 length is 15 residues. The CDR3 spells CASSLGLRDTYEQYF. DNA for the CDR3: TGCGCCAGCAGCTTAGGCCTCCGGGACACCTACGAGCAGTACTTC.

Here the CDR3 reads CASRGGGSGQPQHF. The CDR3 bases are TGTGCCAGCAGGGGAGGGGGCTCCGGTCAGCCCCAGCATTTT. V is TRBV6-4 and J is TRBJ1-5; 7 nucleotides line up with TRBD1. The CDR3 totals 14 residues. Per the germline V gene, CDR1 is MRHNA and CDR2 is SNTAGT. Losses at the gene ends were 6 bases for V and 6 bases for J; bases not matched to a gene: 8.

The chain links TRBV7-2 to TRBJ2-1, with D perhaps matching TRBD1 or TRBD2 (5 bases each). The CDR3 totals 15 residues. V dropped 4 bases and J dropped 3 bases, with 13 bases sitting between them. Germline lookup yields CDR1 SGHTA and CDR2 FQGNSA. The CDR3: CASSSRVGSYNEQFF. CDR3 DNA: TGTGCCAGCAGCTCCAGGGTGGGGAGCTACAATGAGCAGTTCTTC.

The genes are TRBV7-9 and TRBJ2-3; tentatively, D is TRBD2 (6 bases). The V gene's germline CDR1 is SEHNR and CDR2 FQNEAQ (reference sequence). V dropped 3 bases and J dropped 6 bases, with 13 bases sitting between them. The CDR3 is 14 residues long. CDR3 in amino acids: CASSLRDSRDTQYF. The CDR3 DNA reads TGTGCCAGCAGCTTGCGGGACTCCAGGGATACGCAGTATTTT.

This chain connects TRBV5-3 to TRBJ1-5; 7 nucleotides align to TRBD1. TRBV5-3 is placed among ORFs of uncertain function. This CDR3 is built from 21 residues. With V trimmed by 4 bases and J by 0 bases, 22 bases remained unmatched. CDR3 in DNA: TGTGCCAGAAGCCCCCAGGTACGGGACAGCCGGGACCGTCATAGCAATCAGCCCCAGCATTTT. It specifies CARSPQVRDSRDRHSNQPQHF.

The chain couples TRBV11-2 to TRBJ2-3; TRBD2 matches 7 bases. This CDR3 comprises 13 residues. Germline values: CDR1 SGHAT, CDR2 FQNNGV. V lost 5 bases and J lost 7; bases outside the gene matches: 6. The CDR3 region has the DNA TGTGCCAGCAGCATAGTCGGGACTAATACGCAGTATTTT. It yields the protein CASSIVGTNTQYF.

The chain couples TRBV5-1 to TRBJ1-2, with TRBD1 identical over 10 bases. This CDR3 is built from 14 residues. The germline gives CDR1 SGHRS, CDR2 YFSETQ. The V and J ends lost 4 bases and 8 bases, in that order; junction bases with no gene match: 8. The DNA of the CDR3 is TGCGCCAGCAGCCCCGACAGGGGGCCCCTGGGCTACACCTTC. This sequence encodes CASSPDRGPLGYTF.

This chain connects TRBV9 to TRBJ2-5; tentatively, D is TRBD1 (6 bases). This CDR3 region has 15 residues. V lost 0 bases and J 3 bases, leaving 12 bases between the germline ends. Germline V gives CDR1 SGDLS, CDR2 YYNGEE. CDR3 bases: TGTGCCAGCAGCGTAGGACCCGGGACAAAAGAGACCCAGTACTTC. It specifies CASSVGPGTKETQYF.

A single count supports this clone. This chain links TRBV28 with TRBJ1-1; D is unresolved. In germline, CDR1 is MDHEN, CDR2 SYDVKM. The CDR3 spans 16 residues. The V end was cut by 7 bases, the J end by 0 bases, with 18 bases between. CDR3 protein: CASIPPLNLLNTEAFF. The CDR3 region has the DNA TGTGCCAGCATACCGCCTCTAAACTTACTGAACACTGAAGCTTTCTTT.